The 18 T cell receptor beta chains presented below share a single source sample, sequenced in a study of regulatory T cells in long-lasting Graves disease. Documented time point: newly diagnosed GD, antithyroid drugs for less than 3 months. PBMC-derived RNA was used for the TCR library. CDR3 regions were amplified by Arm-PCR using iRepertoire HTBI primers to build TCR beta libraries. TCRdb reprocessed the multiplex PCR reads via MiXCR and lists one record per CDR3 protein. This table has about 540,000 distinct CDR3 sequences, about 13% appearing once. The same specimen was also included in a second study, on T cells in Graves' hyperthyroidism and ophthalmopathy.

Sequences were derived from peripheral blood mononuclear cells (PBMCs), sampled at new diagnosis, from a patient treated with antithyroid drugs. The receptors derive from a man younger than 45 with Graves disease.

This clonotype was counted at least ten times. The V call is TRBV6-1, the J call TRBJ2-1, with a possible D match to TRBD1 (5 bases). The V gene's germline CDR1 is MNHNS and CDR2 SASEGT. The CDR3 contains 15 residues. Trimming stripped 6 bases from V and 7 bases from J, with 19 bases between. CDR3 DNA: TGTGCCAGCAGCGGAAGAAAAACCAGGGTGAATGAGCAGTTCTTC. Its protein product is CASSGRKTRVNEQFF.

This clonotype was picked up many times. The chain carries TRBV7-3 and TRBJ1-1; possible D gene TRBD1, 6 bases. CDR1 SGHTA and CDR2 FQGTGA come from the germline V gene. V dropped 5 bases and J dropped 0 bases, with 13 bases sitting between them. The CDR3 has 15 residues. CDR3 amino acids: CASSPRDNLNTEAFF. The CDR3 region has the DNA TGTGCCAGCAGCCCACGGGACAATTTGAACACTGAAGCTTTCTTT.

The table lists this clonotype with a few counts. The chain employs TRBV27 and TRBJ1-2; D gene uncertain. Germline V lookup: CDR1 MNHEY, CDR2 SMNVEV (reference sequence). The V and J ends lost 5 bases and 4 bases respectively, with 17 bases between them. The CDR3 sequence is 15 residues long. The CDR3 DNA reads TGTGCCAGCAGTCGATCGAGGTTCAGCGTCTATGGCTACACCTTC. This codes for CASSRSRFSVYGYTF.

The chain combines TRBV6-1 with TRBJ1-2, with D perhaps TRBD1 (5 bases). The CDR3 sequence is 16 residues long. Deletions cut 7 bases from V and 1 base from J, with 19 bases between. The V gene's germline CDR1 is MNHNS and CDR2 SASEGT. The CDR3 here is CASTSGVRTRNYGYTF. DNA of the CDR3: TGTGCCAGCACCTCGGGGGTGCGCACCCGTAACTATGGCTACACCTTC.

This clonotype was found many times. The genes are TRBV6-2 or TRBV6-3 and TRBJ2-3; D not resolved. The CDR3 totals 12 residues. Trimming cost V 5 bases and J 5 bases, with 8 bases left between them. CDR1 and CDR2 from the germline V gene are MNHEY and SVGEGT. CDR3 in amino acids: CASSGPGDTQYF. DNA for the CDR3: TGTGCCAGCAGTGGTCCCGGAGATACGCAGTATTTT.

There are many counts of this clonotype. The chain uses TRBV30 and TRBJ2-7, with D unclear. Germline CDR1 is GTSNPN and CDR2 is SVGIG (reference sequence). With 1 base removed from V and 4 bases from J, the gap between germline ends came to 8 bases. There are 12 residues in the CDR3. In DNA form, the CDR3 reads TGTGCCTGGAGTGGGTCGTGGTACGAGCAGTACTTC. It yields the protein CAWSGSWYEQYF.

In the case of this clonotype: A much larger clone lies a single base off, so this may be a read error. This chain connects TRBV20-1 to TRBJ2-1; 7 bases fit TRBD1. The junction had 9 bases not matched to a gene; V was cut back by 8 bases and J by 2 bases. Germline CDR1 is DFQATT and CDR2 is SNEGSKA (reference sequence). The CDR3 extends over 14 amino acids. Here the CDR3 reads CSPDPTGTYNEQFF. Written as DNA, the CDR3 is TGCAGTCCAGATCCGACAGGGACCTACAATGAGCAGTTCTTC.

This clonotype appeared many times. As DNA, the CDR3 is TGTGCCAGCAGTTTCGGCGGGAGGGCTGGCGAGCAGTACTTC. Protein product: CASSFGGRAGEQYF. The chain uses TRBV27 and TRBJ2-7; 9 bases agree with TRBD2. CDR3 size: 14 residues. The V gene end was trimmed by 3 bases and the J gene end by 6 bases; junction bases not matched to a gene: 6. CDR1 and CDR2 from the germline V gene are MNHEY and SMNVEV (reference sequence).

This clonotype was counted at least ten times. The chain combines TRBV15 with TRBJ1-1; D gene unclear. The CDR3 sequence is 15 residues long. Per the germline V gene, CDR1 is LNHNV and CDR2 is YYDKDF (reference sequence). Trimming removed 0 bases from V and 5 bases from J, with 13 bases in between. The CDR3 protein is CATSRDRGGWTEAFF. DNA of the CDR3: TGTGCCACCAGCAGAGATCGGGGTGGGTGGACTGAAGCTTTCTTT.

There are many counts of this clonotype. This chain connects TRBV15 to TRBJ1-5; D unclear. V lost 7 bases and J 0 bases, leaving 10 bases between the germline ends. Germline CDR1 and CDR2: LNHNV and YYDKDF (reference sequence). CDR3 size: 14 residues. CDR3 nucleotides: TGTGCCACCACACCGCTCTATAGCAATCAGCCCCAGCATTTT. This encodes CATTPLYSNQPQHF.

The chain has TRBV3-1 and TRBJ2-3, with unresolved D. CDR1 is LGHDT, CDR2 YNNKEL, per germline (reference sequence). V was trimmed by 5 bases and J by 0 bases, leaving 9 bases between them. CDR3 length equals 14 residues. The CDR3 is CASSTAVSTDTQYF. In DNA, the CDR3 is TGTGCCAGCAGCACGGCGGTTAGCACAGATACGCAGTATTTT.

In this sample, this clonotype turned up many times. V and J are TRBV15 and TRBJ2-3, with 14 bases that match TRBD2. Germline V gene lookup returns CDR1 LNHNV and CDR2 YYDKDF (reference sequence). CDR3 length: 17 amino acids. Trimming removed 5 bases from V and 5 bases from J; junction bases left unmatched: 9. The CDR3 reads CATSAGPGLAGEDTQYF. For the CDR3, the DNA is TGTGCCACCAGCGCGGGCCCGGGACTAGCGGGAGAAGATACGCAGTATTTT.

Ten or more counts support this clonotype. The gene calls are TRBV19 and TRBJ2-7, with D perhaps matching TRBD2 (11 bases). In germline, CDR1 is LNHDA, CDR2 SQIVND (reference sequence). V gave up 5 bases and J gave up 5 bases, with 34 bases separating them. The CDR3 contains 20 residues. This chain's CDR3 is CASSSRNRDRGLAGGDEQYF. The CDR3 DNA reads TGTGCCAGTAGTTCACGTAACCGGGACAGGGGTCTAGCGGGAGGAGACGAGCAGTACTTC.

This clonotype was counted at least ten times. The rearrangement links TRBV3-1 to TRBJ2-5; D not certain. V was trimmed by 8 bases and J by 5 bases, leaving 6 bases between them. Germline CDR1 reads LGHDT; CDR2 reads YNNKEL (reference sequence). This CDR3 spans 10 amino acids. CDR3 DNA sequence: TGTGCCAGCGGCACGGAGACCCAGTACTTC. Translated, it gives CASGTETQYF.

This clonotype has only one observation. The genes are TRBV3-1 and TRBJ2-1; D remains unclear. Germline values: CDR1 LGHDT, CDR2 YNNKEL (reference sequence). The CDR3 consists of 14 residues. Trimming cost V 1 base and J 10 bases, with 14 bases left between them. The CDR3 region has the DNA TGTGCCAGCAGCCAAGTCCACTGGTCTTCCGAGCAGTTCTTC. Its translation: CASSQVHWSSEQFF.

This clonotype was counted at least ten times. The chain uses TRBV20-1 and TRBJ2-7, with TRBD2 matching over 7 bases. V gave up 1 base and J gave up 5 bases; unmatched junction bases: 11. The CDR3 covers 15 residues. CDR1 and CDR2 from the germline V gene are DFQATT and SNEGSKA (reference sequence). The DNA for the CDR3 is TGCAGTGCTAGAGTCTCCAGCGGGACGCCCCACGAGCAGTACTTC. Residues: CSARVSSGTPHEQYF.

This clonotype was picked up one time. Just one base apart from a much larger clone, this may be a read error. This chain connects TRBV5-5 to TRBJ2-3, with 12 bases aligning to TRBD1. CDR3 length: 16 residues. Germline V lookup: CDR1 SGHKS, CDR2 YYEKEE (reference sequence). Losses at the gene ends were 2 bases for V and 3 bases for J; bases not matched to a gene: 4. The CDR3, as DNA: TGTGCCAGCAGCTTACGGGACAGGGGGCCAACAGATACGCAGTATTTT. It specifies CASSLRDRGPTDTQYF.

This clonotype was seen ten or more times. The genes are TRBV11-2 and TRBJ2-7; the D is unclear. Between the trimmed V and J ends, which lost 5 bases and 6 bases, there was a span of 17 bases. From germline, CDR1 is SGHAT and CDR2 FQNNGV. CDR3 size: 14 residues. CDR3 sequence (DNA): TGTGCCAGCAGCCCCCCCCAGTGGGTCGGCGAGCAGTACTTC. Encoded protein: CASSPPQWVGEQYF.